A selection of T cell receptor beta chains follows, all from one sample in a study of CD8+ T cells in alopecia areata. The method was immunoSEQ multiplex PCR; TCRdb's version includes in-frame clones alone and lacks a portion of them. The data contain more than 100,000 clones, around 84% of them singletons. The sample was CD8+ T cells sorted from blood, taken at approximately week 30, from a patient treated with tofacitinib. Receptors were obtained from a human donor with alopecia areata. Each CDR3 is given with its conserved first and last residue. A D gene is named only where the DNA matches it firmly. Expanded clones get a size class; other rows say once, few or many, or leave the size out.

v_gene,j_gene,abundance,d_gene,CDR3aa,CDR3nt
TRBV9,TRBJ2-5,-,TRBD2,CASSFGLAGETQYF,TGTGCCAGCAGCTTCGGACTAGCGGGTGAGACCCAGTACTTC
TRBV29-1,TRBJ2-2,-,-,CSVDRGRTGELFF,TGCAGCGTTGACAGGGGTCGCACCGGGGAGCTGTTTTTT
TRBV29-1,TRBJ2-7,-,-,CSVEDPRGGIYEQYF,TGCAGCGTTGAAGATCCAAGGGGCGGGATCTACGAGCAGTACTTC
TRBV6-1,TRBJ1-1,-,-,CATLPSEYMNTEAFF,TGTGCCACCCTACCATCTGAGTACATGAACACTGAAGCTTTCTTT
TRBV29-1,TRBJ2-7,-,-,CSVENRGSSYEQYF,TGCAGCGTTGAAAACCGCGGTAGCTCCTACGAGCAGTACTTC
TRBV9,TRBJ2-7,once,-,CASSSDPLEQYF,TGTGCCAGCAGCTCAGACCCCCTCGAGCAGTACTTC
TRBV6-1,TRBJ2-6,-,TRBD1,CASSEDRGSSGANVLTF,TGTGCCAGCAGTGAGGACAGGGGGAGCTCTGGGGCCAACGTCCTGACTTTC
TRBV14,TRBJ2-1,few,-,CASSHLNNEQFF,TGTGCCAGCAGCCACCTTAACAATGAGCAGTTCTTC
TRBV7-9,TRBJ2-7,-,-,CASSNSGDEQYF,TGTGCCAGCAGCAACTCGGGCGACGAGCAGTACTTC
TRBV4-1,TRBJ2-1,-,TRBD2,CASSQEAAGGYNEQFF,TGCGCCAGCAGCCAAGAAGCAGCGGGGGGATACAATGAGCAGTTCTTC
TRBV6-1,TRBJ1-1,-,-,CASSGSFTSTEAFF,TGTGCCAGCAGTGGGTCCTTCACCTCCACTGAAGCTTTCTTT
TRBV29-1,TRBJ2-4,few,-,CSGLGGINIQYF,TGCAGCGGCTTAGGGGGTATAAACATTCAGTACTTC
TRBV29-1,TRBJ2-2,-,-,CSAMGPGELFF,TGCAGCGCTATGGGCCCCGGGGAGCTGTTTTTT
TRBV7-8,TRBJ2-7,-,-,CASSFLGLDEQYF,TGTGCCAGCAGTTTCCTCGGACTTGACGAGCAGTACTTC
TRBV7-6,TRBJ2-3,-,TRBD2,CASSLAGGETDTQYF,TGTGCCAGCAGCTTAGCTGGGGGGGAGACAGATACGCAGTATTTT
TRBV7-6,TRBJ2-3,-,-,CASSLSGESDTQYF,TGTGCCAGCAGCCTTTCTGGCGAATCAGATACGCAGTATTTT
TRBV2,TRBJ2-7,few,TRBD1,CASIGDRGLREQYF,TGTGCCAGCATAGGAGACAGGGGGCTGCGCGAGCAGTACTTC
TRBV30,TRBJ2-4,-,TRBD1,CAWSMVAGQGLNIQYF,TGTGCCTGGAGTATGGTGGCGGGACAGGGCTTAAACATTCAGTACTTC
TRBV19,TRBJ1-5,-,TRBD1,CASTPRQGTNQPQHF,TGTGCCAGTACCCCAAGACAGGGAACCAATCAGCCCCAGCATTTT
TRBV9,TRBJ1-1,-,-,CASSVEAQDHTEAFF,TGTGCCAGCAGCGTAGAGGCCCAGGACCACACTGAAGCTTTCTTT
TRBV4-1,TRBJ2-7,-,-,CASSQDRTNEQYF,TGCGCCAGCAGCCAAGATCGAACTAACGAGCAGTACTTC
TRBV27,TRBJ1-5,once,-,CASSPTPEGGNQPQHF,TGTGCCAGCAGCCCAACACCAGAGGGGGGGAACCAGCCCCAGCATTTT
TRBV9,TRBJ2-7,once,TRBD1,CASSEGQGPVYEQYF,TGTGCCAGCAGCGAGGGACAGGGTCCAGTCTACGAGCAGTACTTC